This T cell receptor beta chain was observed in a study of blood T cell repertoires in COVID-19. Study-wide context: Donors in the United States, Italy and Spain gave samples during acute or convalescent COVID-19. PBMCs, B-cell-depleted T cells, or T cells provided the cDNA or gDNA that made up the material.

Followed over time, Seattle patients had been enrolled while infection was active. The CDR3 sequence is 15 residues long. Trimming removed 11 bases at V and 0 bases at J, with 16 bases between. The germline V gene has CDR1 KGHDR and CDR2 SFDVKD. Under the authors' procedure: Reference gene primers were amplified, and this amplification served to estimate nucleated cell counts. Clones were sequenced by immunoSEQ multiplex PCR, and TCRdb holds only the in-frame ones, with some missing. V, J and clone size are those of that table, while D and trimming were read from the DNA. The sample lists about 200,000 clones; roughly four fifths were seen once.

The source of this sequence is an elderly woman with COVID-19, enrolled during active disease. The V gene is TRBV24-1, the J gene TRBJ1-3; a possible D gene is TRBD1 (6 bases). The sample was peripheral blood. The CDR3 sequence is CARGGERTSGNTIYF. The DNA for the CDR3 is TGTGCCAGGGGGGGCGAGCGCACCTCTGGAAACACCATATATTTT.